This T cell receptor (beta chain) was captured by sequencing in a study of cytomegalovirus exposure and HLA in healthy donors. Whole-study results and caveats: In a later analysis, donors in an Asian-associated ancestry cluster reportedly had fewer N-insertions in productive TCRs than the cohort mean. Whilst most TCR sequences proved rare, a subset of public TCRs occurred across many donors.

Germline values: CDR1 MNHEY, CDR2 SMNVEV (reference sequence). There are 13 residues in the CDR3. This clone showed up just a few times. The antigen is not known. The junction does not match germline at one end; this may be a read error. Primers included in the PCR were 60 Vbeta and 13 Jbeta primers. Libraries were prepared by immunoSEQ multiplex PCR; TCRdb keeps only in-frame clonotypes and omits some of them. The sample includes hundreds of thousands of clones, roughly 85% of them seen just once. This receptor was identified in a male donor in good health and CMV-seronegative. This chain links TRBV27 with TRBJ1-2; D remains ambiguous. The sequencing sample was made of PBMCs. The CDR3 DNA reads as TGTGCCAGCAGTCCCGATCCTAAATATGGCTACACCTTC. Encoded protein: CASSPDPKYGYTF.